This TCR beta chain was recorded in a study of CD8 T cells in ankylosing spondylitis. Study-level results: Clones that were linked to disease were CD8+ and were relatively rare in peripheral blood. The study looked at matched synovial fluid samples from ankylosing spondylitis patients. Disease-linked clones were reported to be significantly enriched there.

TCRdb passed the 5' RACE reads through MiXCR, listing each CDR3 protein once. The profile covers fewer than 250,000 distinct CDR3 sequences, with about 10% appearing a single time and around 3% taken by the ten largest. The CDR3 runs to 21 residues. Germline CDR1 and CDR2: KGHDR and SFDVKD. Comment on this clonotype: Its antigen remains unknown. A read error may account for a junction end that differs from germline.

The clonotype was recovered from a male donor with ankylosing spondylitis or in good health (not recorded which). This chain connects TRBV24-1 to TRBJ1-5; 8 nucleotides align to TRBD1. Material: blood, either unsorted or a sorted T cell fraction (not recorded which). The CDR3: CAASDLPPFGQGKRGNQPQHF. The CDR3 DNA sequence: TGTGCCGCCAGTGATTTGCCCCCCTTTGGACAGGGAAAAAGGGGCAATCAGCCCCAGCATTTT.